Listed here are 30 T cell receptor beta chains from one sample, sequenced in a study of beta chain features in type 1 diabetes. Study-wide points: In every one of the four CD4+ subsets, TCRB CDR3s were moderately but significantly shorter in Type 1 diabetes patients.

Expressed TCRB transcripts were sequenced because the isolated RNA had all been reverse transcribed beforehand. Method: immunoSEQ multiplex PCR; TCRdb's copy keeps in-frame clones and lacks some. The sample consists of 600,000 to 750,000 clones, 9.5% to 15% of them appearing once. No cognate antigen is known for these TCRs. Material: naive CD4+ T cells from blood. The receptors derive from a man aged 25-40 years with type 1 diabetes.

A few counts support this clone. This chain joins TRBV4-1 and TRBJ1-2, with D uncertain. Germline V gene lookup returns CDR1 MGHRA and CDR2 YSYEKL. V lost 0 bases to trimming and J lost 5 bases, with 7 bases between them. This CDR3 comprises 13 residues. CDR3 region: CASSQDPEYGYTF. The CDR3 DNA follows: TGCGCCAGCAGCCAAGACCCAGAGTATGGCTACACCTTC.

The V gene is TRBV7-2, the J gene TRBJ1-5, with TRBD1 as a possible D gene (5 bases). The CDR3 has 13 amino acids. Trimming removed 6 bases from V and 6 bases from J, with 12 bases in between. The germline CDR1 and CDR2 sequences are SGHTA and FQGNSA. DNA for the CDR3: TGTGCCAGCAGTCCAGGGTTCTCTCAGCCCCAGCATTTT. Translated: CASSPGFSQPQHF.

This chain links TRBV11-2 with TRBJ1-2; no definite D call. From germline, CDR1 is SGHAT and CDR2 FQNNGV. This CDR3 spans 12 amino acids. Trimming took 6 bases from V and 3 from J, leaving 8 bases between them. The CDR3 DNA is TGTGCCAGCAGTTACAGAGACTATGGCTACACCTTC. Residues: CASSYRDYGYTF.

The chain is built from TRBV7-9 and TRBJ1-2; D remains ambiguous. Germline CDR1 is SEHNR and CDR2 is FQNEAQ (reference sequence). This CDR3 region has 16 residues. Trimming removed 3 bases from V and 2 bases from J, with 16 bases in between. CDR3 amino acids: CASSFGSGVVNYGYTF. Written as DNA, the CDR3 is TGTGCCAGCAGCTTCGGGTCGGGAGTCGTAAACTATGGCTACACCTTC.

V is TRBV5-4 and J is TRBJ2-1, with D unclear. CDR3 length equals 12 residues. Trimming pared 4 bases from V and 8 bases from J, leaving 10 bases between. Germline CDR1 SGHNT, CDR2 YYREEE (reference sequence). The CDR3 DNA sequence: TGTGCCAGCAGCCGAACATGGGATGAGCAGTTCTTC. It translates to CASSRTWDEQFF. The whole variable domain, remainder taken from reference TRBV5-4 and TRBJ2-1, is ETGVTQSPTHLIKTRGQQVTLRCSSQSGHNTVSWYQQALGQGPQFIFQYYREEENGRGNFPPRFSGLQFPNYSSELNVNALELDDSALYLCASSRTWDEQFFGPGTRLTVL.

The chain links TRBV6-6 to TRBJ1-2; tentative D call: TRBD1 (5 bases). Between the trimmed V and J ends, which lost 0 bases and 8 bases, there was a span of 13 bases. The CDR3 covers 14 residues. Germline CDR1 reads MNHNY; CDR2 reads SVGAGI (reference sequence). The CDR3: CASSYSEGRRGYTF. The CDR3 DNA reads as TGTGCCAGCAGTTACTCGGAGGGGAGAAGGGGCTACACCTTC.

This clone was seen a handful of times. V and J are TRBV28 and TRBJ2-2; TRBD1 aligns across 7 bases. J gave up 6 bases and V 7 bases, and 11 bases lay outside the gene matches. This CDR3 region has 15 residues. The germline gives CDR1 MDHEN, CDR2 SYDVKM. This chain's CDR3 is CASTVGQHFAGELFF. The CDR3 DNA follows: TGTGCCAGCACCGTGGGACAGCATTTTGCCGGGGAGCTGTTTTTT.

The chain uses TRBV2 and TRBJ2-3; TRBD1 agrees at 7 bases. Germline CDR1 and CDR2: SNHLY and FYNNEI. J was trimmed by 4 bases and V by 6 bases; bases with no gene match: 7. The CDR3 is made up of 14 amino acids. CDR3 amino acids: CASRQGVYADTQYF. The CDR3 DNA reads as TGTGCCAGCAGGCAGGGGGTTTACGCAGATACGCAGTATTTT.

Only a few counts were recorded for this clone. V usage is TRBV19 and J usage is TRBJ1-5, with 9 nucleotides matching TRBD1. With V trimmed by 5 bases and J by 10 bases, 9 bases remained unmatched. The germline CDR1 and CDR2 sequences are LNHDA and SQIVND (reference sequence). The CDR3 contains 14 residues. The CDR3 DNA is TGTGCCAGTAGTCCAGGGACAGGGACGAGCCCCCAGCATTTT. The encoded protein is CASSPGTGTSPQHF.

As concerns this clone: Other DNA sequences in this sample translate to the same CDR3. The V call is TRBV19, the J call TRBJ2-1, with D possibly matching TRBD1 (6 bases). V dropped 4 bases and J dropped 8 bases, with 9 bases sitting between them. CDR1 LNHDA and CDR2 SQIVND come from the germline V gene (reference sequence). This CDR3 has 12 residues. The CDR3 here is CASSTQGYEQFF. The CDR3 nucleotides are TGTGCCAGTAGTACACAGGGCTATGAGCAGTTCTTC. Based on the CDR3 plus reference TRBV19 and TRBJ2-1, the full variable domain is DGGITQSPKYLFRKEGQNVTLSCEQNLNHDAMYWYRQDPGQGLRLIYYSQIVNDFQKGDIAEGYSVSREKKESFPLTVTSAQKNPTAFYLCASSTQGYEQFFGPGTRLTVL.

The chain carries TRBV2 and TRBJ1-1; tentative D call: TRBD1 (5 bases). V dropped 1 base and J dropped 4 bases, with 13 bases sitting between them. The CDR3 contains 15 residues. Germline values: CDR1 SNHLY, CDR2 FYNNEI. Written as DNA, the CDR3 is TGTGCCAGCAGTGAAGACTATGGGGGGTCCACTGAAGCTTTCTTT. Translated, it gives CASSEDYGGSTEAFF.

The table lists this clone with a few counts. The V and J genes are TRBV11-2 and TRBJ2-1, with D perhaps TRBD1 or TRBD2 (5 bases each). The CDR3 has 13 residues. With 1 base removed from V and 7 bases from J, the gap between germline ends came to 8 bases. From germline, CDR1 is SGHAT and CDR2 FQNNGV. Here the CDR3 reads CASSLGQRNEQFF. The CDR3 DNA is TGTGCCAGCAGCTTAGGACAGCGGAATGAGCAGTTCTTC.

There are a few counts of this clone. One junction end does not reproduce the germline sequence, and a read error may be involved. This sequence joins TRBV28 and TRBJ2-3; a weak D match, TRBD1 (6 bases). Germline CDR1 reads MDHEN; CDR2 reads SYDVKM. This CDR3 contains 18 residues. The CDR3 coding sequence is TGTGCCAGCAGGGAATATTGGGGGCCAGGGGAAGGCACGGATACGCAGTATTTT. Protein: CASREYWGPGEGTDTQYF. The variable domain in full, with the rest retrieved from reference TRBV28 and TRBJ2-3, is DVKVTQSSRYLVKRTGEKVFLECVQDMDHENMFWYRQDPGLGLRLIYFSYDVKMKEKGDIPEGYSVSREKKERFSLILESASTNQTSMYLCASREYWGPGEGTDTQYFGPGTRLTVL.

The CDR3 DNA sequence: TGTGCCAGCAGCTTGGAGGCAGGGGTATCCACTGAAGCTTTCTTT. Protein: CASSLEAGVSTEAFF. The rearrangement joins TRBV5-4 to TRBJ1-1, with D possibly being TRBD1 (6 bases). Germline CDR1 SGHNT, CDR2 YYREEE (reference sequence). V was clipped by 0 bases and J by 4 bases, with 13 bases between them. The CDR3 has 15 amino acids.

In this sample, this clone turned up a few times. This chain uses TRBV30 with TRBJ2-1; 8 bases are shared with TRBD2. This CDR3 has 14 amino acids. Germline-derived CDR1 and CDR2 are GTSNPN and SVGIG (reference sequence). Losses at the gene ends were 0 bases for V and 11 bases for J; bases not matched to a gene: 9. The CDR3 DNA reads TGTGCCTGGAGTGTTGAACGGGGGGGCATGAAGCAGTTCTTC. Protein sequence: CAWSVERGGMKQFF.

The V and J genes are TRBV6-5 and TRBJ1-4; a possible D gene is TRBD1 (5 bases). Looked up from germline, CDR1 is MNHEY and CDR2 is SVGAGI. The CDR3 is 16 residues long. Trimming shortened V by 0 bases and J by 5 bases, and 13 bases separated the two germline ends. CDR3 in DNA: TGTGCCAGCAGTTACTCGTATTCGGGACCGAATGAAAAACTGTTTTTT. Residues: CASSYSYSGPNEKLFF.

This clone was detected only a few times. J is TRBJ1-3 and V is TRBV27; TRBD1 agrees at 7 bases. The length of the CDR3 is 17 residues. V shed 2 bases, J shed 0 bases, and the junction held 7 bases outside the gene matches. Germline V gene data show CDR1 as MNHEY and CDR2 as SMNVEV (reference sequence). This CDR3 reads CASSLGPGQSSGNTIYF. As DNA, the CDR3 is TGTGCCAGCAGTTTAGGGCCGGGACAGAGCTCTGGAAACACCATATATTTT.

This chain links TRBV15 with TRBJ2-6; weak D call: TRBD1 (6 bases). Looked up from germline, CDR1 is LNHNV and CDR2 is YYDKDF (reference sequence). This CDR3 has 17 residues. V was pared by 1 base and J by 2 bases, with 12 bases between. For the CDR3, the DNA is TGTGCCACCAGCAGAGGCGCGACAGGTCCTGGGGCCAACGTCCTGACTTTC. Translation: CATSRGATGPGANVLTF.

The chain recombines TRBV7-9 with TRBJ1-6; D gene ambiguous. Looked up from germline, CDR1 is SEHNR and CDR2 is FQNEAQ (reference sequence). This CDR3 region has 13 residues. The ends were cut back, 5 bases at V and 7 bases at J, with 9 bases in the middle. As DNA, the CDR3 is TGTGCCAGCAGCGCGGTTAAGAATTCACCCCTCCACTTT. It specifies CASSAVKNSPLHF.

This CDR3 is CASSVMGGYSGNTIYF. CDR3 in DNA: TGTGCCAGCAGCGTCATGGGGGGGTACTCTGGAAACACCATATATTTT. The chain employs TRBV9 and TRBJ1-3; D is perhaps TRBD1 (5 bases). The CDR3 has 16 residues. Germline V gives CDR1 SGDLS, CDR2 YYNGEE. V lost 2 bases to trimming and J lost 0 bases, with 12 bases between them. The whole variable domain, filled in from reference TRBV9 and TRBJ1-3, reads DSGVTQTPKHLITATGQRVTLRCSPRSGDLSVYWYQQSLDQGLQFLIQYYNGEERAKGNILERFSAQQFPDLHSELNLSSLELGDSALYFCASSVMGGYSGNTIYFGEGSWLTVV.

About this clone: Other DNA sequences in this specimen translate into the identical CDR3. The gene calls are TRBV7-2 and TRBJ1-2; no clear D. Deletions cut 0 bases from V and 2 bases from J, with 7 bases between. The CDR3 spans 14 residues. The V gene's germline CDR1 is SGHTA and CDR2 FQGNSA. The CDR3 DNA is TGTGCCAGCAGCTTAGCGGCGGGAAACTATGGCTACACCTTC. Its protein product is CASSLAAGNYGYTF.

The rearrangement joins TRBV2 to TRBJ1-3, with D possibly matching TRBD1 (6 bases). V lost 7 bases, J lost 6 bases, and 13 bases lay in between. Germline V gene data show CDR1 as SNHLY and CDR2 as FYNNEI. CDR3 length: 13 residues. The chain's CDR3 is CASTTGIQNTIYF. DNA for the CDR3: TGTGCCAGCACCACAGGGATACAAAACACCATATATTTT.

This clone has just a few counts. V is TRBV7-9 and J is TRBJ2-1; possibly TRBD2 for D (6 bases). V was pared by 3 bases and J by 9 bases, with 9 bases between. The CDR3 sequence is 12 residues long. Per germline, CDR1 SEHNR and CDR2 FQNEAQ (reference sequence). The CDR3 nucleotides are TGTGCCAGCAGCTTTGCAGCGGGTGAGCAGTTCTTC. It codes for CASSFAAGEQFF.

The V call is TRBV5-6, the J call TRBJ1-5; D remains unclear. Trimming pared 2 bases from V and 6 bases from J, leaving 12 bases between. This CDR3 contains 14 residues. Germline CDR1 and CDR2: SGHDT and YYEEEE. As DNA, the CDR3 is TGTGCCAGCAGCTTATTAGGGCTGGGTCAGCCCCAGCATTTT. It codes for CASSLLGLGQPQHF.

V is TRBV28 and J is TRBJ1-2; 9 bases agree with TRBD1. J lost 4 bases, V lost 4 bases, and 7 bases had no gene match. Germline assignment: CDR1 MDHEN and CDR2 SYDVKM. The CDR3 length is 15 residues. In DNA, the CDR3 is TGTGCCAGCAGTTCCCCACAGGGGGCCGGCTATGGCTACACCTTC. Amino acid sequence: CASSSPQGAGYGYTF.

As DNA, the CDR3 is TGTGCCAGCAGCCAATCGGGCAGGGACCAGCCCCAGCATTTT. Its translation: CASSQSGRDQPQHF. The chain joins TRBV16 to TRBJ1-5; tentatively, D is TRBD1 (5 bases). V shed 0 bases and J shed 7 bases, with 10 bases lying between them. Germline V CDR1 and CDR2: KGHSY, FQNENV. CDR3 length equals 14 residues.

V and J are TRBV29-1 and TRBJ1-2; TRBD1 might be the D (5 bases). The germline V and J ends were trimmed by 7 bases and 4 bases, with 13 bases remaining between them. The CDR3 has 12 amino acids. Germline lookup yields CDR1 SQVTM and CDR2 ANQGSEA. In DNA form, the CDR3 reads TGCAGCGCCGGAGGGGAGATCTATGGCTACACCTTC. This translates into CSAGGEIYGYTF.

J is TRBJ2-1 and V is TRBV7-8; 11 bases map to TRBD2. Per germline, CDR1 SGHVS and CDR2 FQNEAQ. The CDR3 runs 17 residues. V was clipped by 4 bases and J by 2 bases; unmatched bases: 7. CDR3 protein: CASSSSGTSGPYNEQFF. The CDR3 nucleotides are TGTGCCAGCAGCTCCTCCGGGACTAGCGGCCCCTACAATGAGCAGTTCTTC.

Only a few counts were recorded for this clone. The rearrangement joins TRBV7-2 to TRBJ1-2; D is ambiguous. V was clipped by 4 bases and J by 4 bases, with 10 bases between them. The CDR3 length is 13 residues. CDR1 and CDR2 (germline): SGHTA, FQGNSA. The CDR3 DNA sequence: TGTGCCAGCAGCTCGTCCGGTCCCTATGGCTACACCTTC. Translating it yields CASSSSGPYGYTF.

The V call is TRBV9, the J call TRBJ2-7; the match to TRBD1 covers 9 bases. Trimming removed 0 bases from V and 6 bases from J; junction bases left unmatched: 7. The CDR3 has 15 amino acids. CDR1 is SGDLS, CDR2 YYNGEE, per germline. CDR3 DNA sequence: TGTGCCAGCAGCGTAGCCGGGACAGGGTATAGCGAGCAGTACTTC. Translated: CASSVAGTGYSEQYF.